This T cell receptor beta chain is drawn from a study of cytomegalovirus exposure and HLA in healthy donors. Generated by immunoSEQ multiplex PCR, the TCRdb table keeps only in-frame clones and is missing some. The sample comprises about 120,000 clones, roughly 84% of which are singletons, and under 2.5% rests with the top ten. The sequence was obtained from a woman between 25 and 40 years old in good health and CMV-seronegative. The sample comprised PBMCs.

CDR3 coding DNA: TGCGCCAGCAGCCACCGGACTAGCGGGGGGGCAGTCAATGAGCAGTTCTTC. Protein sequence: CASSHRTSGGAVNEQFF. The chain uses TRBV5-1 and TRBJ2-1; 15 positions match TRBD2. Germline CDR1 reads SGHRS; CDR2 reads YFSETQ. Trimming removed 4 bases from V and 6 bases from J; junction bases left unmatched: 8. The CDR3 is 17 amino acids.